These 17 T cell receptor beta chains came from one sample sequenced in a study of Ad26.COV2.S vaccination and SARS-CoV-2 variants. Repertoires were generated with immunoSEQ multiplex PCR, while TCRdb's copy carries only in-frame clones and drops some. The sample gives about 94,000 clones, more than 70% of which show up once; approximately 15% is in the top ten. The starting material was peripheral blood, obtained after recovery from COVID-19. These TCRs come from a human donor who had recovered from COVID-19.

The rearrangement links TRBV27 to TRBJ2-7; TRBD1 matches at 7 bases. CDR1 is MNHEY and CDR2 is SMNVEV in the germline V gene (reference sequence). This CDR3 is built from 15 residues. The trim removed 3 bases at V and 0 bases at J, leaving 5 bases unmatched. The CDR3 DNA is TGTGCCAGCAGTTTCGCGACAGGGAGCTCCTACGAGCAGTACTTC. Translation gives CASSFATGSSYEQYF.

The rearrangement links TRBV20-1 to TRBJ2-1, with 7 bases that match TRBD2. Germline CDR1 is DFQATT and CDR2 is SNEGSKA (reference sequence). Trimming removed 3 bases from V and 0 bases from J; junction bases left unmatched: 5. This CDR3 spans 15 amino acids. Written as DNA, the CDR3 is TGCAGTGCTAGTACCGGGACTACCTCCTACAATGAGCAGTTCTTC. This sequence encodes CSASTGTTSYNEQFF.

V usage is TRBV5-6 and J usage is TRBJ2-1; 13 bases are a match to TRBD2. Germline V gene sequence: CDR1 SGHDT, CDR2 YYEEEE. This CDR3 has 13 amino acids. V lost 0 bases to trimming and J lost 14 bases; unmatched junction nucleotides: 2. The CDR3 protein is CASSLGLAGGEFF. The CDR3 DNA reads as TGTGCCAGCAGCTTGGGACTAGCGGGAGGTGAGTTCTTC.

The chain carries TRBV7-2 and TRBJ2-1; possible D gene TRBD2, 6 bases. From germline, CDR1 is SGHTA and CDR2 FQGNSA. CDR3 length: 18 residues. Trimming removed 3 bases from V and 0 bases from J, with 18 bases in between. The CDR3 DNA reads TGTGCCAGCAGCTTCTCACGGGAGATCACCAGCTCCTACAATGAGCAGTTCTTC. Translated, it gives CASSFSREITSSYNEQFF.

The CDR3 nucleotides are TGTGCCAGCAGCTTGGGGGGTCTACAGGAGCAGTTCTTC. Protein sequence: CASSLGGLQEQFF. The J gene is TRBJ2-1, the V gene TRBV5-8; no firm D call. Trimming removed 0 bases at V and 10 bases at J, with 11 bases between. Germline V gives CDR1 SGHTS, CDR2 YDEGEE. This CDR3 is 13 amino acids long.

This clone occurred a few times. V and J are TRBV2 and TRBJ1-3; no clear D. The CDR3 spans 13 residues. Trimming took 6 bases from V and 4 from J, leaving 10 bases between them. Looked up from germline, CDR1 is SNHLY and CDR2 is FYNNEI. The CDR3 here is CASSTTYGNTIYF. CDR3 coding DNA: TGTGCCAGCAGCACGACCTACGGAAACACCATATATTTT. Together with reference TRBV2 and TRBJ1-3, the CDR3 gives the full variable domain: EPEVTQTPSHQVTQMGQEVILRCVPISNHLYFYWYRQILGQKVEFLVSFYNNEISEKSEIFDDQFSVERPDGSNFTLKIRSTKLEDSAMYFCASSTTYGNTIYFGEGSWLTVV.

The count of this clone is one. The V and J genes are TRBV7-3 and TRBJ1-1; D gene unclear. In germline, CDR1 is SGHTA, CDR2 FQGTGA. This CDR3 has 12 amino acids. Between the trimmed V and J ends, which lost 1 base and 7 bases, there was a span of 7 bases. The CDR3 loop is CASSLMGGEAFF. CDR3 in DNA: TGTGCCAGCAGCTTAATGGGAGGTGAAGCTTTCTTT. Supplemented by reference TRBV7-3 and TRBJ1-1, the full variable domain reads GAGVSQTPSNKVTEKGKYVELRCDPISGHTALYWYRQSLGQGPEFLIYFQGTGAADDSGLPNDRFFAVRPEGSVSTLKIQRTERGDSAVYLCASSLMGGEAFFGQGTRLTVV.

The chain couples TRBV12-3 or TRBV12-4 to TRBJ2-2; D is undetermined. The CDR3 extends over 10 amino acids. V lost 8 bases and J lost 12, with 10 bases in between. The CDR3 DNA reads TGTGCCAGCTTCGCCAGAAAGCTGTTTTTT. It codes for CASFARKLFF.

This clone occurred a few times. The chain recombines TRBV6-5 with TRBJ1-2; D may be TRBD1 (5 bases). Trimming pared 5 bases from V and 5 bases from J, leaving 12 bases between. The CDR3 length is 13 residues. Germline CDR1 is MNHEY and CDR2 is SVGAGI. DNA of the CDR3: TGTGCCAGCAGTCAGGGACCTAGTTATGGCTACACCTTC. Translated: CASSQGPSYGYTF.

The V and J genes are TRBV12-3 or TRBV12-4 and TRBJ2-7; D unclear. This CDR3 region has 11 residues. V dropped 8 bases and J dropped 3 bases, with 8 bases sitting between them. CDR3 DNA sequence: TGTGCCAGCGGGATCCTCTACGAGCAGTACTTC. Encoded protein: CASGILYEQYF.

The chain is built from TRBV15 and TRBJ2-6; D not certain. Trimming took off 8 bases at V and 0 bases at J, with 11 bases between the two ends. Germline V CDR1 and CDR2: LNHNV, YYDKDF (reference sequence). CDR3 length equals 15 residues. CDR3 amino acids: CATAKSDSGANVLTF. CDR3 sequence (DNA): TGTGCCACCGCAAAATCAGACTCTGGGGCCAACGTCCTGACTTTC.

The gene calls are TRBV7-2 and TRBJ2-3, with unresolved D. Germline V gene sequence: CDR1 SGHTA, CDR2 FQGNSA. Trimming removed 0 bases at V and 5 bases at J, with 6 bases between. The CDR3 extends over 13 amino acids. The CDR3 sequence: CASSLAPRDTQYF. The CDR3 coding sequence is TGTGCCAGCAGCTTAGCTCCCCGAGATACGCAGTATTTT. Supplemented by reference TRBV7-2 and TRBJ2-3, the full variable domain reads GAGVSQSPSNKVTEKGKDVELRCDPISGHTALYWYRQSLGQGLEFLIYFQGNSAPDKSGLPSDRFSAERTGGSVSTLTIQRTQQEDSAVYLCASSLAPRDTQYFGPGTRLTVL.

CDR3 sequence (DNA): TGCGCCAGCAGCCAAGAGTCTAAGCGTGAGCAGTTCTTC. Translating it yields CASSQESKREQFF. This rearrangement joins TRBV4-3 to TRBJ2-1; D not resolved. The CDR3 loop spans 13 amino acids. Between the trimmed V and J ends, which lost 0 bases and 9 bases, there was a span of 9 bases. The germline gives CDR1 LGHNA, CDR2 YSLEER.

The chain joins TRBV28 to TRBJ1-4, with D possibly TRBD1 on 6 matching bases. V lost 6 bases and J 6 bases, leaving 11 bases between the germline ends. Looked up from germline, CDR1 is MDHEN and CDR2 is SYDVKM. This CDR3 spans 13 amino acids. CDR3 loop: CASSRGGYEKLFF. The DNA of the CDR3 is TGTGCCAGCAGCAGGGGAGGTTATGAAAAACTGTTTTTT.

This chain links TRBV4-1 with TRBJ1-5, with TRBD1 as a possible D gene (6 bases). CDR3 length equals 16 residues. With 4 bases removed from V and 2 bases from J, the gap between germline ends came to 15 bases. From germline, CDR1 is MGHRA and CDR2 YSYEKL. The CDR3 coding sequence is TGCGCCAGCAGCCGAGCACAGGGAGGTGGCAATCAGCCCCAGCATTTT. This translates into CASSRAQGGGNQPQHF.

This sequence joins TRBV20-1 and TRBJ2-1; the D is unclear. This CDR3 is 11 amino acids long. CDR1 is DFQATT and CDR2 is SNEGSKA in the germline V gene (reference sequence). Trimming removed 3 bases from V and 8 bases from J, with 8 bases in between. The DNA of the CDR3 is TGCAGTGCTAGTACTTTCGATGAGCAGTTCTTC. Protein sequence: CSASTFDEQFF.

This clone was observed a single time. This chain joins TRBV4-2 and TRBJ2-4; D not resolved. CDR1 LGHNA and CDR2 YNFKEQ come from the germline V gene. CDR3 length: 13 residues. V lost 0 bases, J lost 6 bases, and 6 bases lay in between. The CDR3 reads CASSQDRLNIQYF. As DNA, the CDR3 is TGTGCCAGCAGCCAAGATCGTCTAAACATTCAGTACTTC.